This TCR beta chain was documented in a study of Ad26.COV2.S vaccination and SARS-CoV-2 variants. Study-level background: Donor allocation was to the COV1001 Ad26.COV2.S trial arm. Once, or twice with 56 days between doses, Ad26.COV2.S was given intramuscularly. Study-wide findings and caveats: The breadth of spike-specific CD8+ and CD4+ T cell responses after vaccination was reportedly substantial.

Treatment: around 19 received Ad26.COV2.S at low or high dose, single or two shots; five or six received placebo; per-sample allocation not given. At day 63 after the first vaccine or placebo injection, samples were drawn. Per the germline V gene, CDR1 is SEHNR and CDR2 is FQNEAQ (reference sequence). The CDR3 totals 15 residues. With 1 base clipped from V and 1 base from J, the junction kept 2 bases outside the gene matches. The repertoire was sequenced with immunoSEQ multiplex PCR; TCRdb's copy has only in-frame clones and lacks some. The top ten hold approximately 4.3% of the sample, which has about 440,000 clones, less than 95% seen once. As concerns this clone: What it recognizes is unknown.

This specimen consisted of peripheral blood, obtained in a trial of Ad26.COV2.S vaccine versus placebo. The rearrangement joins TRBV7-9 to TRBJ2-3; 7 bases are a match to TRBD2. This TCR derives from a person between 18 and 59 years old who received the Ad26.COV2.S COVID-19 vaccine or a placebo. The CDR3 region is CASSLDGLGTDTQYF. The CDR3 DNA is TGTGCCAGCAGCTTAGATGGACTAGGCACAGATACGCAGTATTTT.